Listed below are T cell receptor beta chains from one sample, sequenced in a study of blood T cell repertoires in COVID-19. Using immunoSEQ multiplex PCR, the repertoire was profiled, and TCRdb retains in-frame clones only, with some absent. This sample carries 70,000 to 90,000 clones, over 75% of them seen once, and the ten largest clones take approximately 3.9%. Sequencing used peripheral blood. The receptors here all came from a man in his fifties or sixties with acute or convalescent COVID-19. The CDR3 runs from the conserved cysteine through the conserved F or W. Fields, in order: clone size, J gene, D gene, V gene, CDR3 DNA, CDR3 protein. A D gene is named only where the DNA matches it firmly. Where a row states a size, it is once, few, many or the class of an expanded clone; other rows omit it.

clone size: NA
J gene: TRBJ2-5
D gene: NA
V gene: TRBV29-1
CDR3 DNA: TGCAGCGTTGAGTCGGGAGAGACCCAGTACTTC
CDR3 protein: CSVESGETQYF

clone size: NA
J gene: TRBJ2-7
D gene: TRBD1
V gene: TRBV7-9
CDR3 DNA: TGTGCCAGCAGCTTAGGAGGACAGGGAACCTTGGAGCACTTC
CDR3 protein: CASSLGGQGTLEHF

clone size: NA
J gene: TRBJ2-6
D gene: TRBD1
V gene: TRBV2
CDR3 DNA: TGTGCCAGCAGAGACAGGGCTGGGGCCAACGTCCTGACTTTC
CDR3 protein: CASRDRAGANVLTF

clone size: NA
J gene: TRBJ1-1
D gene: NA
V gene: TRBV6-6
CDR3 DNA: TGTGCCAGCAGTTACTCTCAAGCCTCTGAAGCTTTCTTT
CDR3 protein: CASSYSQASEAFF

clone size: NA
J gene: TRBJ2-2
D gene: NA
V gene: TRBV11-1
CDR3 DNA: TGTGCCAGCAGCTTAGCACATGGGCCCGGGGAGCTGTTTTTT
CDR3 protein: CASSLAHGPGELFF

clone size: NA
J gene: TRBJ1-3
D gene: NA
V gene: TRBV19
CDR3 DNA: TGTGCCAGTAACAGCCTCTCCCGGGACATATTTCTACCCTACTCTGGAAACACCATATATTTT
CDR3 protein: CASNSLSRDIFLPYSGNTIYF

clone size: NA
J gene: TRBJ1-1
D gene: NA
V gene: TRBV2
CDR3 DNA: TGTGCCAGCAGAGGACAGCAAATGAACACTGAAGCTTTCTTT
CDR3 protein: CASRGQQMNTEAFF

clone size: few
J gene: TRBJ2-5
D gene: NA
V gene: TRBV4-1
CDR3 DNA: TGCGCCAGCAGCCAAGATCCCCGACACTCCCGGTACTTC
CDR3 protein: CASSQDPRHSRYF

clone size: NA
J gene: TRBJ2-1
D gene: TRBD1
V gene: TRBV2
CDR3 DNA: TGTGCCAGCAGGGCTAGGACAGGGTCTTACAATGAGCAGTTCTTC
CDR3 protein: CASRARTGSYNEQFF

clone size: once
J gene: TRBJ1-5
D gene: NA
V gene: TRBV24-1
CDR3 DNA: TGTGCCACCAGTGATTTATGGACAGTGGGGATCTGTCAGCCCCAGCATTTT
CDR3 protein: CATSDLWTVGICQPQHF

clone size: NA
J gene: TRBJ2-7
D gene: TRBD1
V gene: TRBV5-1
CDR3 DNA: TGCGCCAGCAGCTTGAAAGGGGGCTCTTGGGAGCAGTACTTC
CDR3 protein: CASSLKGGSWEQYF

clone size: few
J gene: TRBJ1-4
D gene: NA
V gene: TRBV27
CDR3 DNA: TGTGCCAGCAGTTTATCGGCAGGGTATAATGAAAAACTGTTTTTT
CDR3 protein: CASSLSAGYNEKLFF

clone size: NA
J gene: TRBJ2-5
D gene: TRBD2
V gene: TRBV3-1/TRBV3-2
CDR3 DNA: TGTGCCAGCAGCCAACGGGGGGGCGCGGAGACCCAGTACTTC
CDR3 protein: CASSQRGGAETQYF

clone size: many
J gene: TRBJ1-1
D gene: NA
V gene: TRBV6-1
CDR3 DNA: TGTGCCAGCAGTGAATGGCCGGGGAACACTGAAGCTTTCTTT
CDR3 protein: CASSEWPGNTEAFF

clone size: NA
J gene: TRBJ1-5
D gene: TRBD1
V gene: TRBV19
CDR3 DNA: TGTGCCAGTAGTATCCTCCGCAAGGGGGCTGGACAGCCCCAGCATTTT
CDR3 protein: CASSILRKGAGQPQHF

clone size: NA
J gene: TRBJ1-5
D gene: NA
V gene: TRBV30
CDR3 DNA: TGTGCCTGGAGTGCCCCCCTGACAAGGCTCAATCAGCCCCAGCATTTT
CDR3 protein: CAWSAPLTRLNQPQHF

clone size: NA
J gene: TRBJ2-4
D gene: NA
V gene: TRBV7-2
CDR3 DNA: TGTGCCAGCAGCTTAGGGGGCAGCAAAAACATTCAGTACTTC
CDR3 protein: CASSLGGSKNIQYF

clone size: NA
J gene: TRBJ2-3
D gene: TRBD1
V gene: TRBV28
CDR3 DNA: TGTGCCAGCAGTCTGTGGACAGGAGATACGCAGTATTTT
CDR3 protein: CASSLWTGDTQYF

clone size: NA
J gene: TRBJ2-5
D gene: NA
V gene: TRBV5-6
CDR3 DNA: TGTGCCAGCAGCCGCGGGGCAGACCAAGAGACCCAGTACTTC
CDR3 protein: CASSRGADQETQYF

clone size: NA
J gene: TRBJ2-3
D gene: TRBD2
V gene: TRBV2
CDR3 DNA: TGTGCCACCTTACTAGCGGGCACAGATACGCAGTATTTT
CDR3 protein: CATLLAGTDTQYF

clone size: NA
J gene: TRBJ1-1
D gene: NA
V gene: TRBV7-9
CDR3 DNA: TGTGCCAGCAGCCCACCGGGGGGTACGAACACTGAAGCTTTCTTT
CDR3 protein: CASSPPGGTNTEAFF

clone size: NA
J gene: TRBJ2-3
D gene: NA
V gene: TRBV5-1
CDR3 DNA: TGCGCCAGCAGCTTGGAACACCCTAGCACAGATACGCAGTATTTT
CDR3 protein: CASSLEHPSTDTQYF

clone size: NA
J gene: TRBJ1-6
D gene: NA
V gene: TRBV4-2
CDR3 DNA: TGTGCCAGCAGCCAAGCAAATTCACCCCTCCACTTT
CDR3 protein: CASSQANSPLHF

clone size: NA
J gene: TRBJ1-2
D gene: NA
V gene: TRBV7-2
CDR3 DNA: TGTGCCAGCAGCCCAACGGGGGGGGCTAACTATGGCTACACCTTC
CDR3 protein: CASSPTGGANYGYTF

clone size: NA
J gene: TRBJ2-7
D gene: NA
V gene: TRBV5-4
CDR3 DNA: TGTGCCAGCAGCGATTCGGGACACCTCTACGAGCAGTACTTC
CDR3 protein: CASSDSGHLYEQYF

clone size: NA
J gene: TRBJ2-1
D gene: NA
V gene: TRBV2
CDR3 DNA: TGTGCCAGCAGCCTTGACCCTAGCTACAATGAGCAGTTCTTC
CDR3 protein: CASSLDPSYNEQFF

clone size: NA
J gene: TRBJ2-7
D gene: NA
V gene: TRBV27
CDR3 DNA: TGTGCCAGCAGTTTCTACAGCTCCTACGAGCAGTACTTC
CDR3 protein: CASSFYSSYEQYF

clone size: once
J gene: TRBJ2-3
D gene: NA
V gene: TRBV3-1/TRBV3-2
CDR3 DNA: TGTGCCAGCAGCCAAGATGTGATGCTTAACTATAGGTTTAGCACAGATACGCAGTATTTT
CDR3 protein: CASSQDVMLNYRFSTDTQYF

clone size: NA
J gene: TRBJ2-2
D gene: NA
V gene: TRBV6-5
CDR3 DNA: TGTGCCAGCCGCGTTCTAGGGGTAGGCGGGGAGCTGTTTTTT
CDR3 protein: CASRVLGVGGELFF

clone size: once
J gene: TRBJ1-2
D gene: TRBD1
V gene: TRBV5-1
CDR3 DNA: TGCGCCAGCAGCCATGGTCCGGGACAGGGGAACTATGGCTACACCTTC
CDR3 protein: CASSHGPGQGNYGYTF

clone size: NA
J gene: TRBJ1-1
D gene: NA
V gene: TRBV3-1/TRBV3-2
CDR3 DNA: TGTGCCAGCAGCCAAGGGCAGGGAGGGTCTGAAGCTTTCTTT
CDR3 protein: CASSQGQGGSEAFF

clone size: NA
J gene: TRBJ2-2
D gene: TRBD1
V gene: TRBV6-4
CDR3 DNA: TGTGCCAGCAAAAGGACAGGGGGCGTCACCGGGGAGCTGTTTTTT
CDR3 protein: CASKRTGGVTGELFF

clone size: once
J gene: TRBJ1-1
D gene: NA
V gene: TRBV6-5
CDR3 DNA: TGTGCCAGCAGGCTACAGGAATGGACTGAAGCTTTCTTT
CDR3 protein: CASRLQEWTEAFF

clone size: NA
J gene: TRBJ2-3
D gene: NA
V gene: TRBV19
CDR3 DNA: TGTGCCAGCCACCGGGCGGGGGATACGCAGTATTTT
CDR3 protein: CASHRAGDTQYF

clone size: NA
J gene: TRBJ2-7
D gene: NA
V gene: TRBV11-3
CDR3 DNA: TGTGCCAGCAGCCGCACAGGGCCACACTACGAGCAGTACTTC
CDR3 protein: CASSRTGPHYEQYF

clone size: NA
J gene: TRBJ2-1
D gene: TRBD2
V gene: TRBV19
CDR3 DNA: TGTGCCAGTAGTATCGGCGCGGGAGTAGGTGAGCAGTTCTTC
CDR3 protein: CASSIGAGVGEQFF

clone size: NA
J gene: TRBJ1-1
D gene: TRBD1
V gene: TRBV5-1
CDR3 DNA: TGCGCCAGCAGCGAACAGGGGGCGAAGGACACTGAAGCTTTCTTT
CDR3 protein: CASSEQGAKDTEAFF

clone size: NA
J gene: TRBJ1-5
D gene: NA
V gene: TRBV6-5
CDR3 DNA: TGTGCCAGCAGTTACTCGCGACAGGAAGGGCAGCCCCAGCATTTT
CDR3 protein: CASSYSRQEGQPQHF

clone size: NA
J gene: TRBJ2-3
D gene: NA
V gene: TRBV11-2
CDR3 DNA: TGTGCCAGCAGTTTTAGGGGGTCCGGGCCAGATACGCAGTATTTT
CDR3 protein: CASSFRGSGPDTQYF

clone size: medium-sized
J gene: TRBJ2-1
D gene: NA
V gene: TRBV6-4
CDR3 DNA: TGTGCCAGCAGTCTTGACATGGAAGGCAATGAGCAGTTCTTC
CDR3 protein: CASSLDMEGNEQFF

clone size: NA
J gene: TRBJ2-7
D gene: NA
V gene: TRBV5-1
CDR3 DNA: TGCGCCAGCAGCTTGGAGGCAGGATCTTCCTACGAGCAGTACTTC
CDR3 protein: CASSLEAGSSYEQYF

clone size: NA
J gene: TRBJ2-5
D gene: NA
V gene: TRBV3-1/TRBV3-2
CDR3 DNA: TGTGCCAGCAGCCAAGAGGGAAGGGGGTTTTACGAGACCCAGTACTTC
CDR3 protein: CASSQEGRGFYETQYF

clone size: NA
J gene: TRBJ2-3
D gene: TRBD2
V gene: TRBV5-1
CDR3 DNA: TGCGCCAGCAGCTCTAGCGGGGGGGCCTCCAGCACAGATACGCAGTATTTT
CDR3 protein: CASSSSGGASSTDTQYF

clone size: once
J gene: TRBJ2-5
D gene: NA
V gene: TRBV6-5
CDR3 DNA: TGTGCCAGCAGTCCTGTGACCGACAAAGAGACCCAGTACTTC
CDR3 protein: CASSPVTDKETQYF

clone size: NA
J gene: TRBJ2-7
D gene: NA
V gene: TRBV2
CDR3 DNA: TGTGCCAGCAGTAAGGAGTTGGGGGCCCACGAGCAGTACTTC
CDR3 protein: CASSKELGAHEQYF

clone size: NA
J gene: TRBJ2-5
D gene: NA
V gene: TRBV7-8
CDR3 DNA: TGTGCCAGCAGCTTAGAGACAGGCCCTCAAGAGACCCAGTACTTC
CDR3 protein: CASSLETGPQETQYF

clone size: NA
J gene: TRBJ2-3
D gene: NA
V gene: TRBV6-5
CDR3 DNA: TGTGCCAGCTCCCGCACAGGGACAGATACGCAGTATTTT
CDR3 protein: CASSRTGTDTQYF

clone size: once
J gene: TRBJ2-1
D gene: NA
V gene: TRBV9
CDR3 DNA: TGTGCCAGCAGCGTAGGATCCGGGTTTAGCTCCTACAATGAGCAGTTCTTC
CDR3 protein: CASSVGSGFSSYNEQFF

clone size: NA
J gene: TRBJ2-1
D gene: TRBD2
V gene: TRBV3-1/TRBV3-2
CDR3 DNA: TGTGCCAGTAGCGGGAGAACTGTGTATGAGCAGTTCTTC
CDR3 protein: CASSGRTVYEQFF